This TCR beta chain originates from a study of cytomegalovirus exposure and HLA in healthy donors. Overall study results and limits: Among the most significant clusters, several appeared linked to common viral pathogens in a later analysis. It is likely that the observed cluster of highly shared sequence variants was a sequencing artifact. Researchers reportedly found TCR beta sequences accurately predicted most subjects' HLA-A and HLA-B alleles.

Both 60 Vbeta primers and 13 Jbeta primers went into the PCR. Measured with immunoSEQ multiplex PCR; TCRdb has only the in-frame clones, and not every one. The data hold about 160,000 clones, with roughly 80% observed a single time. About this clone itself: The antigen is not known.

The germline V and J ends were trimmed by 7 bases and 0 bases, with 9 bases remaining between them. Germline V CDR1 and CDR2: MNHEY, SVGAGI. CDR3 size: 13 residues. The sequenced sample was PBMCs. This sequence originates from a female donor in good health and CMV-seronegative. J is TRBJ1-1 and V is TRBV6-5; D gene unclear. The CDR3 region is CASTGGVNTEAFF. The DNA for the CDR3 is TGTGCCAGCACAGGCGGGGTGAACACTGAAGCTTTCTTT.